Below are 15 T cell receptor beta chains sequenced from a single sample in a study of shared clonotypes between healthy human individuals. The table came from immunoSEQ multiplex PCR; TCRdb's copy has only in-frame clones and leaves some out. The profile covers about 1.5 million clones, with about 98% appearing a single time and about 0.42% taken by the ten largest. Material: naive CD4+ T cells sorted from blood. The sample's subset: CD45RA+ positively selected. The receptor set was obtained from a man aged 30-40 years in good health.

V usage is TRBV7-9 and J usage is TRBJ2-7, with 10 nucleotides matching TRBD1. The CDR3 loop spans 16 amino acids. Losses at the gene ends were 6 bases for V and 0 bases for J; bases not matched to a gene: 8. Germline V gene sequence: CDR1 SEHNR, CDR2 FQNEAQ (reference sequence). The CDR3 is CASSLTGTGDSYEQYF. For the CDR3, the DNA is TGTGCCAGCAGTCTCACCGGGACAGGGGACTCCTACGAGCAGTACTTC.

The chain uses TRBV18 and TRBJ2-5; 9 bases map to TRBD2. Germline CDR1 is KGHSH and CDR2 is LQKENI. This CDR3 is built from 15 residues. The V gene end was trimmed by 3 bases and the J gene end by 2 bases; junction bases not matched to a gene: 4. Here the CDR3 DNA reads TGTGCCAGCTCACCTATAGCGGGAGTTCAAGAGACCCAGTACTTC. It specifies CASSPIAGVQETQYF.

In DNA form, the CDR3 reads TGTGCCAGCTCACCTTGGCCTGAGCAGTTCTTC. It yields the protein CASSPWPEQFF. The chain employs TRBV18 and TRBJ2-1; no clear D. Trimming took off 3 bases at V and 9 bases at J, with 6 bases between the two ends. The CDR3 covers 11 residues. Germline assignment: CDR1 KGHSH and CDR2 LQKENI.

This chain's CDR3 is CASSTLLGRTYNEQFF. CDR3 nucleotides: TGTGCCAGTAGTACTCTTTTGGGACGGACCTACAATGAGCAGTTCTTC. V usage is TRBV19 and J usage is TRBJ2-1, with D possibly being TRBD1 or TRBD2 (5 bases each). The CDR3 is 16 amino acids. Between the trimmed V and J ends, which lost 4 bases and 2 bases, there was a span of 15 bases. Germline CDR1 reads LNHDA; CDR2 reads SQIVND (reference sequence).

The chain links TRBV7-8 to TRBJ2-5; 9 nucleotides line up with TRBD1. CDR1 and CDR2 (germline): SGHVS, FQNEAQ. The V segment lost 5 bases and the J segment 5 bases; nucleotides outside the gene matches: 15. The CDR3 has 17 amino acids. The CDR3 protein is CASSPAGTGRVQETQYF. The CDR3, as DNA: TGTGCCAGCAGCCCAGCCGGGACAGGGCGAGTCCAGGAGACCCAGTACTTC.

The V gene is TRBV19, the J gene TRBJ2-7, with 9 bases fitting TRBD1. V was clipped by 9 bases and J by 4 bases; unmatched bases: 10. Germline loops: CDR1 LNHDA, CDR2 SQIVND (reference sequence). The CDR3 length is 14 residues. The CDR3 sequence is CASRITGGPYEQYF. DNA for the CDR3: TGTGCCAGCCGGATTACAGGGGGCCCTTACGAGCAGTACTTC.

The chain has TRBV28 and TRBJ2-7; 7 nucleotides match TRBD1. Germline V lookup: CDR1 MDHEN, CDR2 SYDVKM. Trimming took 7 bases from V and 2 from J; bases not matched to a gene: 11. The CDR3 totals 15 residues. CDR3 protein: CASIGPGQRTYEQYF. The CDR3 DNA sequence: TGTGCCAGCATCGGGCCGGGACAGCGTACCTACGAGCAGTACTTC.

DNA of the CDR3: TGTGCCAGCCGACTAGCGGGAGGGACCCAGTACTTC. Protein: CASRLAGGTQYF. The chain recombines TRBV2 with TRBJ2-5; 13 positions agree with TRBD2. This CDR3 contains 12 residues. Per germline, CDR1 SNHLY and CDR2 FYNNEI. With V trimmed by 8 bases and J by 7 bases, 1 base remained unmatched.

The chain combines TRBV2 with TRBJ2-5; 7 bases map to TRBD1. Germline CDR1 and CDR2: SNHLY and FYNNEI. V lost 8 bases and J lost 4; bases outside the gene matches: 4. The CDR3 length is 12 residues. The CDR3 sequence: CASGGQAETQYF. The CDR3 DNA follows: TGTGCCAGCGGAGGACAGGCAGAGACCCAGTACTTC.

The chain combines TRBV7-9 with TRBJ2-1; 9 bases map to TRBD1. Germline values: CDR1 SEHNR, CDR2 FQNEAQ (reference sequence). The CDR3 has 17 amino acids. J gave up 6 bases and V 3 bases, and 12 bases lay outside the gene matches. The CDR3 sequence: CASSLTTGTGMFNEQFF. Here the CDR3 DNA reads TGTGCCAGCAGCTTGACGACCGGGACAGGGATGTTCAATGAGCAGTTCTTC.

The chain links TRBV11-3 to TRBJ1-1; possibly TRBD1 for D (5 bases). The CDR3 has 13 amino acids. The germline V gene encodes CDR1 SGHNT and CDR2 YENEEA. Deletions cut 6 bases from V and 1 base from J, with 9 bases between. CDR3 residues: CASSMDKNTEAFF. In DNA, the CDR3 is TGTGCCAGCAGTATGGACAAGAACACTGAAGCTTTCTTT.

The rearrangement uses TRBV18 and TRBJ2-2, with D unresolved. V was pared by 6 bases and J by 5 bases, with 13 bases between. The germline gives CDR1 KGHSH, CDR2 LQKENI. CDR3 size: 14 residues. In DNA, the CDR3 is TGTGCCAGCTCCCAACAGCTTCGGACCGGGGAGCTGTTTTTT. Protein: CASSQQLRTGELFF.

DNA for the CDR3: TGTGCCAGCTCACCAGGGGGGAAAGGGACCAAAGCTTTCTTT. It is translated as CASSPGGKGTKAFF. The chain carries TRBV18 and TRBJ1-1, with a tentative D call TRBD1 (5 bases). V was pared by 2 bases and J by 9 bases, with 16 bases between. The CDR3 is made up of 14 amino acids. The V gene's germline CDR1 is KGHSH and CDR2 LQKENI. The whole variable domain, remainder taken from reference TRBV18 and TRBJ1-1, is NAGVMQNPRHLVRRRGQEARLRCSPMKGHSHVYWYRQLPEEGLKFMVYLQKENIIDESGMPKERFSAEFPKEGPSILRIQQVVRGDSAAYFCASSPGGKGTKAFFGQGTRLTVV.

V and J are TRBV9 and TRBJ2-5; D tentatively fits TRBD1 or TRBD2 (5 bases each). The germline V gene has CDR1 SGDLS and CDR2 YYNGEE. The CDR3 extends over 14 amino acids. Trimming took 1 base from V and 4 from J, leaving 11 bases between them. The CDR3 reads CASSVRGELETQYF. CDR3 DNA: TGTGCCAGCAGCGTAAGGGGAGAATTAGAGACCCAGTACTTC. The variable domain in full, completed from reference TRBV9 and TRBJ2-5, reads DSGVTQTPKHLITATGQRVTLRCSPRSGDLSVYWYQQSLDQGLQFLIQYYNGEERAKGNILERFSAQQFPDLHSELNLSSLELGDSALYFCASSVRGELETQYFGPGTRLLVL.

CDR3 sequence: CASAQRRNTEAFF. CDR3 DNA sequence: TGTGCCAGCGCACAAAGAAGGAACACTGAAGCTTTCTTT. J is TRBJ1-1 and V is TRBV19; D call uncertain. The V end lost 9 bases, the J end lost 1 base, and 12 bases lay between the germline ends. The CDR3 length is 13 residues. Germline CDR1 and CDR2: LNHDA and SQIVND (reference sequence).